The T cell receptor (beta chain) described here comes from a study of blood T cell repertoires in COVID-19 (dated by TCRdb to between 2020 and 2021). Notes on the research overall: Samples covering the acute and convalescent phases of COVID-19 were provided by collaborators in the United States, Italy and Spain. The prospective study material was composed of cDNA or gDNA derived from T cells, B-cell-depleted T cells, or PBMCs. The dataset comprised deeply sampled blood TCRbeta repertoires from subjects exposed to, actively infected with, or recovered from COVID-19. The repertoires were released in a freely available public database meant as a resource for research on the immune response to SARS-CoV-2. The samples were drawn from two sources: the first 160 participants of the ongoing ImmuneRACE study, and fewer than 1,500 subjects contributed by 6 global collaborators. Nearly every sample came with metadata listing a de-identified subject ID, COVID-19 status, age in years and sex. HLA class I and class II types, where available, came from metadata supplied by the sample provider rather than from assay-based typing. Here is what the overall study found, with its caveats: Clinical and demographic metadata were provided uncurated, with the amount varying by source and participant.

A word on this clone: Its target antigen remains unknown. There are no base qualities to consult, and no much larger clone falls within one base.

Enrolling through a virtual design, the prospective study's participants ranged in age from roughly 18 to 95 years and lived across 24 United States geographic areas. To assign participants to cohorts, the prospective study relied on clinical history that participants themselves reported in a screening survey and a study questionnaire. Exposed participants had been in contact with someone with a PCR-confirmed or clinician-diagnosed COVID-19 case within 2 weeks of study entry. In the prospective study, whole blood, serum and a nasopharyngeal or oropharyngeal swab were collected from each participant by mobile phlebotomists. Prospective study participants could optionally give additional blood draws and questionnaires over an approximately 2-month period. Before DNA extraction, blood samples from the prospective study were shipped at room temperature or frozen. Ends trimmed: V by 4 bases, J by 8 bases; bases unmatched to a gene: 12. The CDR3 starts with the cysteine, ends with the phenylalanine, and has 17 residues. Kept here is only the CDR3 DNA, which spans 51 bases and is read in frame from base 1.

The immunoSEQ Assay, a bias-controlled multiplex PCR, was used to amplify TCRbeta CDR3 regions from genomic DNA. Turning to the authors' computational methods: The number of nucleated cells in each sample was estimated from the amplification of reference gene primers within the assay. To quantify the absolute abundance of each unique TCRbeta CDR3 rearrangement, sequence reads were collapsed and filtered. For each sample, productive Simpson clonality was calculated by taking the square root of Simpson's diversity index across productive rearrangements. The immuneACCESS repertoire file appears here via TCRdb, limited to in-frame rearrangements. These files lack a portion of the clones; in checked studies, under half of the deficit traces to unresolved V genes, and the cause of the others is not known. V, J and clone size were drawn from that table, and D and trimming were deduced from the DNA. The sample profile shows roughly 200,000 clones; 65% to 85% of them were found once. About 3.3% of the sample lies in the top ten.

The rearrangement joined TRBV23-1 to TRBJ2-1, and TRBD2 aligns with 12 junction nucleotides. TRBV23-1 is labeled an ORF, and its function is uncertain. The TCR comes from a woman in her 30s who had been exposed to COVID-19. Sequenced: PBMCs or T cells enriched from blood (not recorded which). The nucleotide sequence is TGCGCCAGCAGTCGACCAGCTAGCGGGGGGGCCGGAGATGAGCAGTTCTTC. Its protein reads: CASSRPASGGAGDEQFF.